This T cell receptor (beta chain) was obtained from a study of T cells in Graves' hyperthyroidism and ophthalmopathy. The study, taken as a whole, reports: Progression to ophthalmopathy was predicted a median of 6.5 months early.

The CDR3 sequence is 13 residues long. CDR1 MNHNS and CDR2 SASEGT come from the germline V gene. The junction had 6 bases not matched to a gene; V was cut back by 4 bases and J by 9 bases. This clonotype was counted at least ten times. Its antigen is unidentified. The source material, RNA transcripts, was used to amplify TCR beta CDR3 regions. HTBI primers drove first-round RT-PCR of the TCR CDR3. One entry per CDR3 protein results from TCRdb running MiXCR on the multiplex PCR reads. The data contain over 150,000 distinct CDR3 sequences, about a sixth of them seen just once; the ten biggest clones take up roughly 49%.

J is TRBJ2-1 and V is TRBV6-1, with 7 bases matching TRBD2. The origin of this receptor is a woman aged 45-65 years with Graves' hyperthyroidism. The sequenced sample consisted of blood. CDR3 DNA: TGTGCCAGCAGTGCCTTAGCGGGTCTTGAGCAGTTCTTC. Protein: CASSALAGLEQFF.